Listed here are 21 T cell receptor beta chains from one sample, sequenced in a study of cytomegalovirus exposure and HLA in healthy donors. Primers included in the PCR were 60 Vbeta and 13 Jbeta primers. The assay was immunoSEQ multiplex PCR, and TCRdb's table has in-frame clones only and misses some. Among 110,000 to 150,000 clones listed, roughly three quarters were seen once. Sequencing was carried out using PBMCs. Receptors originate from a young man in good health and CMV-seronegative.

This sequence joins TRBV2 and TRBJ2-1, with D unresolved. Germline CDR1 and CDR2: SNHLY and FYNNEI. Trimming removed 8 bases at V and 5 bases at J, with 10 bases between. The CDR3 contains 12 residues. CDR3 sequence: CASSEVNNEQFF. CDR3 sequence (DNA): TGTGCCAGCTCCGAGGTCAACAATGAGCAGTTCTTC.

The chain links TRBV7-2 to TRBJ1-5, with 7 bases that match TRBD1. Trimming took 5 bases from V and 4 from J; bases not matched to a gene: 11. The CDR3 sequence is 16 residues long. Germline loops: CDR1 SGHTA, CDR2 FQGNSA. The CDR3 region has the DNA TGTGCCAGCAGCCTCCGGCGGACAGGACTAAATCAGCCCCAGCATTTT. It is translated as CASSLRRTGLNQPQHF.

In this sample, this clone turned up once. The chain couples TRBV30 to TRBJ1-2, with D possibly being TRBD1 (6 bases). Trimming stripped 2 bases from V and 8 bases from J, with 12 bases between. The CDR3 runs 12 residues. Looked up from germline, CDR1 is GTSNPN and CDR2 is SVGIG (reference sequence). CDR3: CAWSIRGSGYTF. The DNA for the CDR3 is TGTGCCTGGAGTATCAGGGGAAGCGGCTACACCTTC.

In its sample, this clone was seen a few times. This chain joins TRBV5-6 and TRBJ1-1; the D is unclear. CDR3 length: 14 amino acids. V was cut by 0 bases and J by 7 bases, with 13 bases left in between. In germline, CDR1 is SGHDT, CDR2 YYEEEE. The CDR3 loop reads CASSLARDKYEAFF. For the CDR3, the DNA is TGTGCCAGCAGCTTGGCCCGAGACAAGTATGAAGCTTTCTTT.

This chain links TRBV6-6 with TRBJ2-5, with a tentative D call TRBD1 (6 bases). This CDR3 spans 15 amino acids. Deletions cut 8 bases from V and 2 bases from J, with 18 bases between. Germline assignment: CDR1 MNHNY and CDR2 SVGAGI (reference sequence). CDR3 bases: TGTGCCAGCTACCCCGCACAGGGTTGGCAAGAGACCCAGTACTTC. Protein product: CASYPAQGWQETQYF.

This clone was detected only a few times. V and J are TRBV6-4 and TRBJ2-2, with 7 bases matching TRBD1. Germline-derived CDR1 and CDR2 are MRHNA and SNTAGT. Trimming took 4 bases from V and 6 from J; bases not matched to a gene: 2. The CDR3 sequence is 13 residues long. CDR3 DNA sequence: TGTGCCAGCAGTGCCGGGACAGCCGGGGAGCTGTTTTTT. Protein product: CASSAGTAGELFF.

V usage is TRBV2 and J usage is TRBJ1-5; possibly TRBD1 for D (5 bases). Germline V gene data show CDR1 as SNHLY and CDR2 as FYNNEI. With 7 bases removed from V and 11 bases from J, the gap between germline ends came to 18 bases. The CDR3 is 13 amino acids. CDR3 amino acids: CASNGGVGQTQHF. The DNA of the CDR3 is TGTGCCAGCAACGGCGGTGTGGGGCAGACCCAGCATTTT.

On this clone itself: Mismatch with germline at one junction end may stem from a read error. This chain connects TRBV7-9 to TRBJ2-5; D perhaps matches TRBD1 (6 bases). The CDR3 sequence is 15 residues long. Germline-derived CDR1 and CDR2 are SEHNR and FQNEAQ (reference sequence). CDR3 region: CSSSFPGHPQETQYF. The CDR3 coding sequence is TGTTCCAGCAGCTTCCCGGGACACCCCCAAGAGACCCAGTACTTC.

This clone was recorded a few times. The chain employs TRBV27 and TRBJ2-7; 11 bases are shared with TRBD1. Per the germline V gene, CDR1 is MNHEY and CDR2 is SMNVEV (reference sequence). This CDR3 is built from 18 residues. Trimming cost V 6 bases and J 4 bases; bases outside gene matches: 17. The CDR3 DNA is TGTGCCAGCAGCCTAACGCCCCCGGGACAGGGGGGTGGGTACGAGCAGTACTTC. It codes for CASSLTPPGQGGGYEQYF.

The chain recombines TRBV14 with TRBJ1-2, with a weak D call TRBD1 (5 bases). Germline V lookup: CDR1 SGHDN, CDR2 FVKESK. Trimming removed 0 bases from V and 4 bases from J, with 9 bases in between. The CDR3 loop spans 14 amino acids. CDR3 nucleotide sequence: TGTGCCAGCAGCCAAGAGGCAGGGTTCTATGGCTACACCTTC. Its protein product is CASSQEAGFYGYTF. Looking up the rest from reference TRBV14 and TRBJ1-2 gives the full variable domain: EAGVTQFPSHSVIEKGQTVTLRCDPISGHDNLYWYRRVMGKEIKFLLHFVKESKQDESGMPNNRFLAERTGGTYSTLKVQPAELEDSGVYFCASSQEAGFYGYTFGSGTRLTVV.

The genes are TRBV27 and TRBJ2-5; 8 bases fit TRBD1. CDR1 and CDR2 from the germline V gene are MNHEY and SMNVEV (reference sequence). With V trimmed by 2 bases and J by 5 bases, 4 bases remained unmatched. This CDR3 has 14 residues. CDR3 DNA sequence: TGTGCCAGCAGTTTAGTTCAGGGGGCCGAGACCCAGTACTTC. The encoded protein is CASSLVQGAETQYF.

The chain uses TRBV6-5 and TRBJ2-1, with TRBD1 identical over 10 bases. CDR1 and CDR2 from the germline V gene are MNHEY and SVGAGI. V trimming: 5 bases; J trimming: 1 base; junction bases outside the gene matches: 2. The CDR3 is made up of 15 amino acids. CDR3 residues: CASSRDRGSYNEQFF. CDR3 nucleotides: TGTGCCAGCAGTCGGGACAGGGGTTCCTACAATGAGCAGTTCTTC.

This rearrangement joins TRBV6-5 to TRBJ1-5; no definite D call. V lost 8 bases to trimming and J lost 0 bases, with 14 bases between them. The CDR3 has 15 residues. Looked up from germline, CDR1 is MNHEY and CDR2 is SVGAGI. The CDR3 region is CASRGEHLSNQPQHF. CDR3 bases: TGTGCCAGCCGCGGGGAGCACCTTAGCAATCAGCCCCAGCATTTT.

This clone was seen more than once but under ten times. This rearrangement joins TRBV6-5 to TRBJ2-7; TRBD2 agrees at 8 bases. The CDR3 consists of 12 residues. CDR1 and CDR2 (germline): MNHEY, SVGAGI. Germline trimming cut 9 bases from V and 2 bases from J; bases unmatched to any gene: 3. The DNA for the CDR3 is TGTGCCAGTAGCGGGGCGACCTACGAGCAGTACTTC. Amino acids: CASSGATYEQYF.

V usage is TRBV27 and J usage is TRBJ1-5; 11 nucleotides align to TRBD1. The V gene end was trimmed by 6 bases and the J gene end by 6 bases; junction bases not matched to a gene: 10. The germline V gene has CDR1 MNHEY and CDR2 SMNVEV (reference sequence). This CDR3 is 16 amino acids long. The CDR3 spells CASRRLGTGGFQPQHF. CDR3 DNA sequence: TGTGCCAGCAGGAGACTTGGGACAGGGGGGTTTCAGCCCCAGCATTTT.

V is TRBV19 and J is TRBJ2-5; D perhaps matches TRBD2 (5 bases). Germline loops: CDR1 LNHDA, CDR2 SQIVND (reference sequence). This CDR3 spans 11 amino acids. Trimming removed 8 bases from V and 4 bases from J, with 8 bases in between. CDR3 DNA sequence: TGTGCCAGTGCGGGTGGAGAGACCCAGTACTTC. Its translation is CASAGGETQYF.

Comments on this clone: One junction end does not reproduce the germline sequence, and a read error may be involved. V is TRBV7-9 and J is TRBJ2-7; possible D gene TRBD1, 5 bases. This CDR3 is 17 amino acids long. Germline CDR1 and CDR2: SEHNR and FQNEAQ (reference sequence). CDR3 DNA sequence: TGTTCCAGCAGCTTAGGGATGACAGAGATCTCCATCTACGAGCAGTACTTC. Amino acids: CSSSLGMTEISIYEQYF.

This sequence joins TRBV14 and TRBJ1-1; D unclear. V lost 4 bases to trimming and J lost 0 bases, with 12 bases between them. Per germline, CDR1 SGHDN and CDR2 FVKESK. The CDR3 has 15 amino acids. CDR3 sequence reads: CASSPLAGLNTEAFF. CDR3 in DNA: TGTGCCAGCAGCCCCCTGGCAGGCCTGAACACTGAAGCTTTCTTT.

The V call is TRBV7-2, the J call TRBJ2-1; D might be TRBD2 (6 bases). Germline CDR1 reads SGHTA; CDR2 reads FQGNSA. V lost 1 base to trimming and J lost 8 bases, with 12 bases between them. The CDR3 length is 14 residues. The CDR3 DNA reads TGTGCCAGCAGCTTAGGCAATACGGGGGATGAGCAGTTCTTC. Its protein is CASSLGNTGDEQFF.

V is TRBV6-5 and J is TRBJ1-2, with D possibly matching TRBD1 (5 bases). CDR3 length: 15 amino acids. In germline, CDR1 is MNHEY, CDR2 SVGAGI. V was cut by 2 bases and J by 4 bases, with 14 bases left in between. The CDR3 region is CASSYQGGAAYGYTF. The CDR3 DNA reads TGTGCCAGCAGTTACCAGGGCGGGGCAGCCTATGGCTACACCTTC.

The V call is TRBV5-8, the J call TRBJ2-4; 8 bases match TRBD1. The CDR3 runs to 12 residues. Germline CDR1 reads SGHTS; CDR2 reads YDEGEE. Germline trimming cut 1 base from V and 10 bases from J; bases unmatched to any gene: 1. The CDR3: CASSLTGGIQYF. DNA of the CDR3: TGTGCCAGCAGCTTGACAGGGGGGATTCAGTACTTC.